This T cell receptor beta chain was observed in a study of T cell responses to AZD1222 COVID-19 vaccine. Study-wide points: Reports say nearly half of spike-specific TCRs go after unmutated variant regions. An increase in Spike-specific TCR breadth and depth was observed after two AZD1222 doses. Researchers report vaccine-associated CD4 TCRs spanning spike, with dominance at 160-218 and 743-854.

The protocol was immunoSEQ multiplex PCR, while the TCRdb copy is restricted to in-frame clones and leaves out a portion. The data contain 100,000 or so clones, just over 90% of them singletons. V lost 3 bases to trimming and J lost 2 bases; unmatched junction nucleotides: 4. The germline V gene has CDR1 LNHDA and CDR2 SQIVND (reference sequence). This CDR3 has 15 amino acids. With respect to this clone: What it recognizes is unknown.

Specimen: peripheral blood, collected on day 0 of AZD1222 vaccination. The source of this sequence is an adult in good health. V usage is TRBV19 and J usage is TRBJ2-1; TRBD1 aligns across 7 bases. The CDR3 nucleotides are TGTGCCAGTAGTATTAGAGGGGGCGCCTACAATGAGCAGTTCTTC. The encoded protein is CASSIRGGAYNEQFF.